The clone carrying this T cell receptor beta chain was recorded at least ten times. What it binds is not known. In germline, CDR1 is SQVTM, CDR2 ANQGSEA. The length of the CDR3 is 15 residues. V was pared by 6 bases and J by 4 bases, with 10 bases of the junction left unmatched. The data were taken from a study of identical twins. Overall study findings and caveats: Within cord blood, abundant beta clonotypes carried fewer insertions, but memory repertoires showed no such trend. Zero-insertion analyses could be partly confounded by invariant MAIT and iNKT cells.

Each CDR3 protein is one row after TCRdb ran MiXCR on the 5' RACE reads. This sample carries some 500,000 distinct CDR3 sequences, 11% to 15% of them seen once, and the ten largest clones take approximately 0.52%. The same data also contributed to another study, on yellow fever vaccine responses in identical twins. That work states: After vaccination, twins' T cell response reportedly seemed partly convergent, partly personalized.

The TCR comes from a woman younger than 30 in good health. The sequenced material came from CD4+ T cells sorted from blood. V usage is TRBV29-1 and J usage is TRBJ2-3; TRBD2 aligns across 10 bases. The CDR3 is CSVCPSGRAADTQYF. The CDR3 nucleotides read TGCAGCGTGTGCCCGAGCGGGAGGGCGGCAGATACGCAGTATTTT.